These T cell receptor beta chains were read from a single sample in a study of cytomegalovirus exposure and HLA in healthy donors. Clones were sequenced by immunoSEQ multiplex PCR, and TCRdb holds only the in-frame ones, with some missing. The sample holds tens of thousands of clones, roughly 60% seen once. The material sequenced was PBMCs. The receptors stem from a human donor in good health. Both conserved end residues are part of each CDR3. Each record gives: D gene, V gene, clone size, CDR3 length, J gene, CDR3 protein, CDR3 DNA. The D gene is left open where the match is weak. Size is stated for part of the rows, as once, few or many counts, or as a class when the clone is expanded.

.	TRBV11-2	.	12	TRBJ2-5	CASSVNQETQYF	TGTGCCAGCAGCGTAAACCAAGAGACCCAGTACTTC
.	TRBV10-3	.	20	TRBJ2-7	CAISVLPGGGQGRVTYEQYF	TGTGCCATCAGTGTCCTCCCCGGGGGGGGACAGGGTCGGGTGACCTACGAGCAGTACTTC
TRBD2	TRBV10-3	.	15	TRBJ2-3	CAIREGTSGTDTQYF	TGTGCCATCAGAGAAGGGACTAGCGGCACAGATACGCAGTATTTT
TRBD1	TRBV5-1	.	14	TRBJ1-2	CASRPGTGGYGYTF	TGCGCCAGCAGGCCCGGGACAGGGGGCTATGGCTACACCTTC
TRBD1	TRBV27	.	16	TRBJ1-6	CASSFSGQGVNSPPHF	TGTGCCAGCAGTTTTTCGGGACAGGGGGTAAATTCACCCCCCCACTTT
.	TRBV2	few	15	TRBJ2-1	CASSVLWSSYNEQFF	TGTGCCAGCAGTGTTCTGTGGAGCTCCTACAATGAGCAGTTCTTC
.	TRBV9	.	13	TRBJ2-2	CASLPGPTGELFF	TGTGCCAGCCTGCCAGGGCCCACCGGGGAGCTGTTTTTT
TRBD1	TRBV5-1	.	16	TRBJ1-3	CASSSGQGTSGNTIYF	TGCGCCAGCAGCTCAGGACAGGGAACCTCTGGAAACACCATATATTTT
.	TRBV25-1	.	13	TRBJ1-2	CASREGGLGGYTF	TGTGCCAGCAGAGAAGGAGGGTTAGGTGGCTACACCTTC
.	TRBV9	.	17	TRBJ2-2	CASSASWGGSNTGELFF	TGTGCCAGCAGCGCCAGTTGGGGCGGATCGAACACCGGGGAGCTGTTTTTT
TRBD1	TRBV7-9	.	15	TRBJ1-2	CASSSTGQTNYGYTF	TGTGCCAGCAGCTCCACGGGACAGACTAACTATGGCTACACCTTC
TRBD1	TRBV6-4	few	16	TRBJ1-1	CATPPDQGARNTEAFF	TGTGCCACCCCACCTGATCAGGGGGCTAGGAACACTGAAGCTTTCTTT
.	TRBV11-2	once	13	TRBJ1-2	CASSLGGDYGYTF	TGTGCCAGCAGCTTAGGGGGGGACTATGGCTACACCTTC
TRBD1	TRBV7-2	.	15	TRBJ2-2	CASSTNRGHTGELFF	TGTGCCAGCAGCACCAACAGGGGGCACACCGGGGAGCTGTTTTTT
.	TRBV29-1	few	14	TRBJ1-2	CSVGSGGRGYGYTF	TGCAGCGTTGGATCGGGGGGACGCGGCTATGGCTACACCTTC
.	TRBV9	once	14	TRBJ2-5	CAGSDGSWGKTQYF	TGTGCCGGCAGCGACGGGAGCTGGGGGAAGACCCAGTACTTC
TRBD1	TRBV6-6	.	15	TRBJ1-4	CASSYSGTGDEKLFF	TGTGCCAGCAGTTACTCTGGGACAGGAGATGAAAAACTGTTTTTT
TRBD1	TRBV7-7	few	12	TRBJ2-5	CASSGQGKTQYF	TGTGCTAGCAGCGGACAGGGGAAGACCCAGTACTTC
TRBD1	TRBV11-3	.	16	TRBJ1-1	CASSFNTGQGNTEAFF	TGTGCCAGCAGCTTTAATACGGGACAGGGTAACACTGAAGCTTTCTTT
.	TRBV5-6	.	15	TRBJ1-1	CASSLAGGVGTEAFF	TGTGCCAGCAGCTTGGCCGGGGGGGTAGGCACTGAAGCTTTCTTT
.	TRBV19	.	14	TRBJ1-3	CASKVTYWKNTIYF	TGTGCCAGTAAGGTGACATACTGGAAGAACACCATATATTTT
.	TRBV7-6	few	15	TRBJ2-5	CASSLRGRLQETQYF	TGTGCCAGCAGCCTCCGAGGCAGACTCCAAGAGACCCAGTACTTC
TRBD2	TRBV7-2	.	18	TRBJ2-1	CASSSSPPRTRRINEQFF	TGTGCCAGCAGCTCTAGCCCTCCCAGGACTAGGCGCATCAATGAGCAGTTCTTC
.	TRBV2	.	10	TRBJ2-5	CAEAGETQYF	TGTGCTGAAGCCGGGGAGACCCAGTACTTC
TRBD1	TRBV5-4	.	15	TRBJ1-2	CASSSFDRVVYGYTF	TGTGCCAGCAGCTCGTTCGACAGGGTAGTCTATGGCTACACCTTC
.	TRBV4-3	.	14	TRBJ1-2	CASSQGPGKKEYTF	TGCGCCAGCAGCCAAGGGCCGGGTAAAAAGGAGTACACCTTC
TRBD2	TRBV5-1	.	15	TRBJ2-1	CASSLNLAGGNEQFF	TGCGCCAGCAGCTTGAATTTAGCGGGGGGCAATGAGCAGTTCTTC
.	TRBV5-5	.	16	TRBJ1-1	CASSFTGTNMNTEAFF	TGTGCCAGCAGCTTTACAGGGACCAACATGAACACTGAAGCTTTCTTT
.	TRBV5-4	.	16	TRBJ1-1	CASSAGQGLKATEAFF	TGTGCCAGCAGCGCGGGGCAGGGTCTTAAGGCCACTGAAGCTTTCTTT
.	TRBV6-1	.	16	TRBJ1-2	CASSELQSLLTHGYTF	TGTGCCAGCAGTGAATTACAGTCTCTTCTCACCCATGGCTACACCTTC
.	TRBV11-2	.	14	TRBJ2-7	CASSLDLQYYEQYF	TGTGCCAGCAGCTTAGATCTGCAGTACTACGAGCAGTACTTC
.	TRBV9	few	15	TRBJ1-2	CASSVEVRANYGYNF	TGTGCCAGCAGCGTAGAAGTCAGGGCCAACTATGGCTACAACTTC
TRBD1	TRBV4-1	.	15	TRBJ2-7	CASSQAPGQLYEQYF	TGCGCCAGCAGCCAAGCCCCGGGACAGCTCTACGAGCAGTACTTC
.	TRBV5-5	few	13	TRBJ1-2	CASSFDSHYGYTF	TGTGCCAGCAGCTTTGACAGTCACTATGGCTACACCTTC
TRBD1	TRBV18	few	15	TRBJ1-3	CASSPTGLTGNTIYF	TGTGCCAGCTCTCCGACAGGGCTTACTGGAAACACCATATATTTT
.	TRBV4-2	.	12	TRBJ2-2	CASSQDRRWLFF	TGTGCCAGCAGCCAAGATCGGAGGTGGCTGTTTTTT
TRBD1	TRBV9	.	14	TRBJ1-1	CASSAGDRATEAFF	TGTGCCAGCAGCGCCGGGGACAGGGCGACTGAAGCTTTCTTT
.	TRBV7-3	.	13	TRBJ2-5	CASSLGSQETQYF	TGTGCCAGCAGCCTCGGGTCGCAAGAGACCCAGTACTTC
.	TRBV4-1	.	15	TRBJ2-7	CASSQLAQTSYEQYF	TGCGCCAGCAGCCAACTAGCCCAGACCTCCTACGAGCAGTACTTC
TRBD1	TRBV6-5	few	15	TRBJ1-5	CASRGDSYSNQPQHF	TGTGCCAGCAGAGGGGACAGCTATAGCAATCAGCCCCAGCATTTT
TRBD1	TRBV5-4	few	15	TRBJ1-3	CAQSGTGSNRNTIYF	TGTGCCCAATCCGGGACAGGATCGAACCGAAACACCATATATTTT
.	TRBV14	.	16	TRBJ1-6	CASSQRMGRGGSPLHF	TGTGCCAGCAGCCAACGTATGGGCAGGGGTGGTTCACCCCTCCACTTT
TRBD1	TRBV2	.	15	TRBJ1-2	CASSGDREGGYGYTF	TGTGCCAGCAGTGGAGACAGGGAAGGGGGATATGGCTACACCTTC
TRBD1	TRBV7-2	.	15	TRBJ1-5	CASSGDRGRWQPQHF	TGTGCCAGCAGCGGAGACAGGGGGCGATGGCAGCCCCAGCATTTT
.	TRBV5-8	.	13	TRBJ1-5	CASRLRGNQPQHF	TGTGCCAGCAGGCTGCGGGGCAATCAGCCCCAGCATTTT
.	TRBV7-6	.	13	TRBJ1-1	CASSERGGTEAFF	TGTGCCAGCAGCGAGAGGGGGGGGACTGAAGCTTTCTTT
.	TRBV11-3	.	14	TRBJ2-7	CASSSREYDYEQYF	TGTGCCAGCAGCTCGCGAGAGTACGACTACGAGCAGTACTTC
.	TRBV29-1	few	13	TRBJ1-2	CSVGSGGNYGYTF	TGCAGCGTTGGTTCCGGTGGTAACTATGGCTACACCTTC
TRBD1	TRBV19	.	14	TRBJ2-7	CASSSGTGTYEQYF	TGTGCCAGTAGTTCCGGGACAGGGACCTACGAGCAGTACTTC
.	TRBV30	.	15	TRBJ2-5	CAWSTGSLDTETQYF	TGTGCCTGGAGTACGGGCTCTTTGGACACTGAGACCCAGTACTTC
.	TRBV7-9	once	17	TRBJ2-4	CASSLVVAGIAKNIQYF	TGTGCCAGCAGCTTAGTCGTTGCGGGGATTGCCAAAAACATTCAGTACTTC
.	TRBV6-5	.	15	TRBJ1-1	CASSYGGGAATEAFF	TGTGCCAGCAGTTACGGTGGGGGGGCCGCCACTGAAGCTTTCTTT
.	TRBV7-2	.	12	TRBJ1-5	CASSWPNQPQHF	TGTGCCAGCAGCTGGCCGAATCAGCCCCAGCATTTT
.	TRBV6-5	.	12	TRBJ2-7	CASKSPRAEQYF	TGTGCCAGCAAATCCCCGAGGGCTGAGCAGTACTTC